This section outlines one T cell receptor beta chain sequence together with its context. As yet, its antigen is unknown. This specimen comes from a study of cytomegalovirus exposure and HLA in healthy donors. Study-level information: Of approximately 400 genotyped donors, roughly 80% clustered with self-reported Caucasian donors. Study-level results: Later analysis indicated greater clonal expansion among HLA-associated TCR beta chains than among equally common other chains. Through in vitro validation, three CMV-associated chains were shown to be specific for CMV antigens. It was likely that a cluster of highly shared sequence variants was a sequencing artifact.

With 60 Vbeta and 13 Jbeta primers, the PCR was carried out. Using immunoSEQ multiplex PCR, the repertoire was profiled, and TCRdb retains in-frame clones only, with some absent. The sample lists approximately 100,000 clones; 75% to 80% were seen once. The CDR3 consists of 12 residues. V lost 4 bases to trimming and J lost 3 bases, with 6 bases between them. Germline CDR1 and CDR2: SGHRS and YFSETQ. The sequenced sample was PBMCs. This sequence originates from a middle-aged woman in good health and CMV-seropositive. The chain uses TRBV5-1 and TRBJ2-3; D not resolved. For the CDR3, the DNA is TGCGCCAGCAGCCCCGGGACAGATACGCAGTATTTT. It specifies CASSPGTDTQYF.